These 24 T cell receptor beta chains were sequenced from one sample in a study of blood T cell repertoires in COVID-19. The repertoire was sequenced with immunoSEQ multiplex PCR; TCRdb's copy has only in-frame clones and lacks some. The data show 250,000 to 350,000 clones, with 70% to 90% seen just once and approximately 4.2% held by the top ten. Input material: PBMCs or T cells enriched from blood (not recorded which). These receptors came from a woman aged 25 to 39 who had recovered from COVID-19.

CDR3 sequence reads: CASSQDIGRAGYTF. CDR3 in DNA: TGCGCCAGCAGCCAAGATATCGGCAGGGCGGGCTACACCTTC. The rearrangement links TRBV4-1 to TRBJ1-2, with D perhaps TRBD1 (5 bases). The CDR3 runs to 14 residues. The germline CDR1 and CDR2 sequences are MGHRA and YSYEKL. V gave up 0 bases and J gave up 8 bases, with 13 bases separating them.

The rearrangement links TRBV30 to TRBJ2-3; 9 bases are shared with TRBD1. CDR1 and CDR2 (germline): GTSNPN, SVGIG (reference sequence). This CDR3 contains 12 residues. The junction had 2 bases not matched to a gene; V was cut back by 3 bases and J by 7 bases. The CDR3 bases are TGTGCCTGGAGCGGGACAGGGTATACGCAGTATTTT. The encoded protein is CAWSGTGYTQYF. The full variable domain, in which reference TRBV30 and TRBJ2-3 provide the parts outside the CDR3, is SQTIHQWPATLVQPVGSPLSLECTVEGTSNPNLYWYRQAAGRGLQLLFYSVGIGQISSEVPQNLSASRPQDRQFILSSKKLLLSDSGFYLCAWSGTGYTQYFGPGTRLTVL.

This clone turned up a few times. The sample has other DNA sequences that encode this CDR3 too. V is TRBV18 and J is TRBJ2-7; 7 bases match TRBD1. CDR1 and CDR2 from the germline V gene are KGHSH and LQKENI. Trimming cost V 3 bases and J 4 bases; bases outside gene matches: 3. The CDR3 consists of 13 residues. The DNA for the CDR3 is TGTGCCAGCTCACCGGGACAGTCGTACGAGCAGTACTTC. Protein: CASSPGQSYEQYF.

The rearrangement links TRBV13 to TRBJ1-5, with D uncertain. Germline loops: CDR1 PRHDT, CDR2 FYEKMQ (reference sequence). With 4 bases removed from V and 5 bases from J, the gap between germline ends came to 6 bases. CDR3 length equals 12 residues. CDR3: CASSWQDQPQHF. In nucleotides, the CDR3 is TGTGCCAGCAGCTGGCAGGATCAGCCCCAGCATTTT.

This clone has a handful of counts. The genes are TRBV27 and TRBJ1-2; D is possibly TRBD1 (6 bases). V shed 5 bases and J shed 5 bases, with 27 bases lying between them. This CDR3 region has 18 residues. From germline, CDR1 is MNHEY and CDR2 SMNVEV (reference sequence). CDR3: CASSPEPPTGLYWYGYTF. CDR3 nucleotide sequence: TGTGCCAGCAGTCCTGAACCCCCCACAGGGCTCTATTGGTATGGCTACACCTTC.

V is TRBV7-6 and J is TRBJ2-3, with D maybe TRBD1 (7 bases). The ends were cut back, 1 base at V and 1 base at J, with 18 bases in the middle. Germline V gene lookup returns CDR1 SGHVS and CDR2 FNYEAQ. This CDR3 has 18 residues. The CDR3 reads CASSLGTSQGGGTDTQYF. CDR3 nucleotides: TGTGCCAGCAGCTTAGGGACGAGTCAGGGGGGAGGCACAGATACGCAGTATTTT.

This clone has just a few counts. This sequence joins TRBV5-4 and TRBJ1-2; D is perhaps TRBD1 (5 bases). Trimming shortened V by 2 bases and J by 2 bases, and 10 bases separated the two germline ends. The V gene's germline CDR1 is SGHNT and CDR2 YYREEE (reference sequence). CDR3 length equals 14 residues. In nucleotides, the CDR3 is TGTGCCAGCAGCTTCCAGGGCCAAAACTATGGCTACACCTTC. As protein: CASSFQGQNYGYTF.

For the CDR3, the DNA is TGTGCCAGCAGTTTCCTCGGGCTAGCGGGGTTTGGAGGTGAGCAGTTCTTC. Amino acids: CASSFLGLAGFGGEQFF. The V and J genes are TRBV6-2 or TRBV6-3 and TRBJ2-1; 9 bases line up with TRBD2. CDR1 and CDR2 (germline): MNHEY, SVGEGT. V was clipped by 4 bases and J by 9 bases; unmatched bases: 16. This CDR3 region has 17 residues.

J is TRBJ1-5 and V is TRBV4-2; D might be TRBD1 (5 bases). The V gene lost 2 bases and the J gene lost 5 bases, with 7 bases spanning the gap. CDR1 and CDR2 (germline): LGHNA, YNFKEQ. The CDR3 has 13 residues. CDR3 amino acids: CASSQSGDQPQHF. Written as DNA, the CDR3 is TGTGCCAGCAGCCAATCGGGGGATCAGCCCCAGCATTTT.

The J gene is TRBJ2-7, the V gene TRBV5-6, with 8 nucleotides matching TRBD1. With V trimmed by 0 bases and J by 2 bases, 4 bases remained unmatched. From germline, CDR1 is SGHDT and CDR2 YYEEEE. This CDR3 has 15 residues. CDR3 sequence: CASSLGQGTPYEQYF. In DNA, the CDR3 is TGTGCCAGCAGCTTGGGACAGGGGACTCCCTACGAGCAGTACTTC.

V is TRBV20-1 and J is TRBJ2-7; D possibly corresponds to TRBD2 (6 bases). The length of the CDR3 is 15 residues. V lost 3 bases and J lost 3, with 18 bases in between. Germline V CDR1 and CDR2: DFQATT, SNEGSKA (reference sequence). CDR3 in DNA: TGCAGTGCTAGTAATTCGCGACTGGGAGGCTACGAGCAGTACTTC. Its protein product is CSASNSRLGGYEQYF.

The rearrangement uses TRBV27 and TRBJ1-6; 11 nucleotides line up with TRBD1. This CDR3 contains 15 residues. Germline trimming cut 5 bases from V and 7 bases from J; bases unmatched to any gene: 4. Germline lookup yields CDR1 MNHEY and CDR2 SMNVEV (reference sequence). The CDR3 sequence: CASSRTGGVNSPLHF. The CDR3 nucleotides are TGTGCCAGCAGTCGGACAGGGGGCGTCAATTCACCCCTCCACTTT.

V and J are TRBV7-8 and TRBJ1-2; the D gene is possibly TRBD1 (5 bases). Germline V gives CDR1 SGHVS, CDR2 FQNEAQ. The V gene lost 3 bases and the J gene lost 5 bases, with 13 bases spanning the gap. This CDR3 is 14 amino acids long. CDR3 bases: TGTGCCAGCAGCTTCGACAGAAGGGATTATGGCTACACCTTC. This translates into CASSFDRRDYGYTF.

This clone was seen a single time. The V gene is TRBV30, the J gene TRBJ2-1; 11 bases are a match to TRBD2. Germline V gene sequence: CDR1 GTSNPN, CDR2 SVGIG (reference sequence). CDR3 length equals 16 residues. With V trimmed by 2 bases and J by 6 bases, 9 bases remained unmatched. CDR3 DNA: TGTGCCTGGAGTCGAATGTTCGGGACTAGCGGCAATGAGCAGTTCTTC. Translation gives CAWSRMFGTSGNEQFF.

The genes are TRBV12-3 or TRBV12-4 and TRBJ2-7, with D perhaps TRBD1 (5 bases). Trimming pared 2 bases from V and 6 bases from J, leaving 11 bases between. This CDR3 contains 13 residues. CDR3 bases: TGTGCCAGCAGTTTAAGGAAGGGGTCCGAGCAGTACTTC. Translating gives CASSLRKGSEQYF.

The chain has TRBV5-1 and TRBJ1-1; 7 bases are shared with TRBD1. J gave up 4 bases and V 2 bases, and 8 bases lay outside the gene matches. Germline V gene lookup returns CDR1 SGHRS and CDR2 YFSETQ. This CDR3 contains 15 residues. The CDR3 sequence: CASSFGTGERTEAFF. CDR3 coding DNA: TGCGCCAGCAGCTTCGGTACAGGGGAACGCACTGAAGCTTTCTTT.

The chain carries TRBV29-1 and TRBJ2-5, with TRBD1 identical over 11 bases. The CDR3 totals 15 residues. V lost 6 bases and J lost 1; bases outside the gene matches: 7. Germline CDR1 is SQVTM and CDR2 is ANQGSEA. The CDR3 DNA sequence: TGCAGCGTCCCTTCGGACAGGGGGCTCCAAGAGACCCAGTACTTC. Residues: CSVPSDRGLQETQYF.

The chain has TRBV4-1 and TRBJ2-5, with D hard to call. The germline CDR1 and CDR2 sequences are MGHRA and YSYEKL. V was shortened by 2 bases and J by 4 bases, with 11 bases between the two germline ends. The CDR3 has 14 residues. CDR3 residues: CASSQFERRETQYF. CDR3 in DNA: TGCGCCAGCAGCCAATTTGAGAGAAGAGAGACCCAGTACTTC.

The rearrangement links TRBV6-5 to TRBJ1-1, with D tentatively TRBD1 (5 bases). CDR3 size: 15 residues. The ends were cut back, 2 bases at V and 0 bases at J, with 10 bases in the middle. In germline, CDR1 is MNHEY, CDR2 SVGAGI. CDR3 residues: CASSYQQDLNTEAFF. The DNA for the CDR3 is TGTGCCAGCAGTTACCAACAGGACCTGAACACTGAAGCTTTCTTT.

The genes are TRBV29-1 and TRBJ2-1; tentative D call: TRBD2 (5 bases). CDR3 size: 13 residues. Germline V CDR1 and CDR2: SQVTM, ANQGSEA. The V end lost 4 bases, the J end lost 1 base, and 8 bases lay between the germline ends. CDR3 region: CSVGGWSYNEQFF. The CDR3 nucleotides are TGCAGCGTTGGCGGGTGGTCCTACAATGAGCAGTTCTTC.

The chain combines TRBV29-1 with TRBJ2-1; TRBD2 agrees at 10 bases. This CDR3 is built from 11 residues. Germline lookup yields CDR1 SQVTM and CDR2 ANQGSEA. With V trimmed by 7 bases and J by 9 bases, 3 bases remained unmatched. The DNA of the CDR3 is TGCAGCGCGGGACTAGCGAGTGAGCAGTTCTTC. This codes for CSAGLASEQFF.

J is TRBJ2-1 and V is TRBV4-1, with TRBD1 matching 7 bases. The CDR3 is 18 amino acids. With V trimmed by 2 bases and J by 0 bases, 10 bases remained unmatched. From germline, CDR1 is MGHRA and CDR2 YSYEKL. The CDR3 region is CASSQWPRTGSSYNEQFF. As DNA, the CDR3 is TGCGCCAGCAGCCAATGGCCCCGGACAGGCAGCTCCTACAATGAGCAGTTCTTC.

The rearrangement joins TRBV30 to TRBJ1-2; D gene uncertain. The CDR3 spans 13 residues. V shed 4 bases and J shed 4 bases, with 13 bases lying between them. Germline lookup yields CDR1 GTSNPN and CDR2 SVGIG (reference sequence). CDR3 loop: CAWKGLAGYGYTF. CDR3 DNA sequence: TGTGCCTGGAAGGGCCTGGCGGGCTATGGCTACACCTTC. Drawing the rest from reference TRBV30 and TRBJ1-2, the complete variable domain is SQTIHQWPATLVQPVGSPLSLECTVEGTSNPNLYWYRQAAGRGLQLLFYSVGIGQISSEVPQNLSASRPQDRQFILSSKKLLLSDSGFYLCAWKGLAGYGYTFGSGTRLTVV.

The V call is TRBV10-3, the J call TRBJ2-7, with a tentative D call TRBD1 (6 bases). This CDR3 has 11 residues. Trimming pared 8 bases from V and 5 bases from J, leaving 10 bases between. Looked up from germline, CDR1 is ENHRY and CDR2 is SYGVKD. In DNA, the CDR3 is TGTGCCATCTCTGGGGGCCACGAGCAGTACTTC. Translating it yields CAISGGHEQYF.